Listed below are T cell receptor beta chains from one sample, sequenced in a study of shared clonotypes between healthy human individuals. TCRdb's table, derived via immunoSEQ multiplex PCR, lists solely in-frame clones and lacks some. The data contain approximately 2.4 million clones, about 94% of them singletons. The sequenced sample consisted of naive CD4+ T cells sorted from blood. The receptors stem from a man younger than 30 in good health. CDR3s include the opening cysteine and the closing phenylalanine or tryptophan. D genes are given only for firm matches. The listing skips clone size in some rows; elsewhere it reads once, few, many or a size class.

CDR3 protein: CASSSTGLTQAFF
CDR3 DNA: TGTGCCAGCAGCTCTACAGGGTTAACTCAAGCTTTCTTT
V gene: TRBV5-4
J gene: TRBJ1-1
D gene: .
clone size: .

CDR3 protein: CAISESNIQALRSYEQYF
CDR3 DNA: TGTGCCATCAGTGAGTCGAACATCCAGGCCCTTCGATCCTACGAGCAGTACTTC
V gene: TRBV10-3
J gene: TRBJ2-7
D gene: .
clone size: .

CDR3 protein: CASSPRGRVHPDTQYF
CDR3 DNA: TGCGCCAGCAGCCCGCGGGGCAGGGTGCACCCAGATACGCAGTATTTT
V gene: TRBV23-1
J gene: TRBJ2-3
D gene: .
clone size: once

CDR3 protein: CASIAGFYGYTF
CDR3 DNA: TGTGCCAGTATCGCAGGGTTCTATGGCTACACCTTC
V gene: TRBV19
J gene: TRBJ1-2
D gene: .
clone size: .

CDR3 protein: CASSQKIGAYWRGGWVPDTQYF
CDR3 DNA: TGTGCCAGCAGCCAAAAGATTGGCGCTTATTGGCGGGGGGGCTGGGTTCCAGATACGCAGTATTTT
V gene: TRBV4-2
J gene: TRBJ2-3
D gene: TRBD2
clone size: .

CDR3 protein: CASSPLPGETQYF
CDR3 DNA: TGTGCCAGCTCACCACTCCCCGGGGAGACCCAGTACTTC
V gene: TRBV18
J gene: TRBJ2-5
D gene: .
clone size: .

CDR3 protein: CASSAGGNHGYTF
CDR3 DNA: TGTGCCAGCAGCGCAGGGGGAAATCATGGCTACACCTTC
V gene: TRBV9
J gene: TRBJ1-2
D gene: TRBD1
clone size: .

CDR3 protein: CASSETSTRYEQYF
CDR3 DNA: TGCGCCAGCAGTGAGACTTCTACTCGCTACGAGCAGTACTTC
V gene: TRBV10-1
J gene: TRBJ2-7
D gene: .
clone size: .

CDR3 protein: CASSYSRGRSYEQYF
CDR3 DNA: TGTGCCAGCAGTTACTCTAGAGGACGCTCCTACGAGCAGTACTTC
V gene: TRBV6-5
J gene: TRBJ2-7
D gene: .
clone size: .

CDR3 protein: CASRPQGGGTEAFF
CDR3 DNA: TGTGCCAGCAGGCCCCAAGGGGGGGGGACTGAAGCTTTCTTT
V gene: TRBV25-1
J gene: TRBJ1-1
D gene: .
clone size: .

CDR3 protein: CASRAPTGGPYEQYF
CDR3 DNA: TGTGCCAGCAGGGCACCAACAGGGGGCCCCTACGAGCAGTACTTC
V gene: TRBV6-5
J gene: TRBJ2-7
D gene: TRBD1
clone size: .

CDR3 protein: CASSVTGVETQYF
CDR3 DNA: TGTGCCAGCAGCGTTACAGGCGTGGAGACCCAGTACTTC
V gene: TRBV5-6
J gene: TRBJ2-5
D gene: .
clone size: .

CDR3 protein: CASSLNGQLYEQYF
CDR3 DNA: TGTGCCAGCAGTTTAAATGGGCAGCTCTACGAGCAGTACTTC
V gene: TRBV28
J gene: TRBJ2-7
D gene: .
clone size: .

CDR3 protein: CAWNGAQETQYF
CDR3 DNA: TGTGCCTGGAACGGGGCCCAAGAGACCCAGTACTTC
V gene: TRBV30
J gene: TRBJ2-5
D gene: .
clone size: .

CDR3 protein: CASSFAFGYTF
CDR3 DNA: TGTGCCAGCAGCTTCGCGTTTGGCTACACCTTC
V gene: TRBV5-8
J gene: TRBJ1-2
D gene: .
clone size: .

CDR3 protein: CASSYTQYNEQFF
CDR3 DNA: TGTGCCAGCAGTTACACACAATACAATGAGCAGTTCTTC
V gene: TRBV6-5
J gene: TRBJ2-1
D gene: .
clone size: .

CDR3 protein: CAISPRPPLENTEAFF
CDR3 DNA: TGTGCCATCAGTCCGAGGCCCCCCCTGGAGAACACTGAAGCTTTCTTT
V gene: TRBV10-3
J gene: TRBJ1-1
D gene: .
clone size: .

CDR3 protein: CASSLLTRTRGEQYF
CDR3 DNA: TGTGCCAGCAGCCTCTTAACGAGAACTAGGGGGGAGCAGTACTTC
V gene: TRBV5-4
J gene: TRBJ2-7
D gene: .
clone size: .

CDR3 protein: CASSYQGLGYTF
CDR3 DNA: TGTGCCAGCAGTTACCAGGGATTAGGCTACACCTTC
V gene: TRBV6-5
J gene: TRBJ1-2
D gene: .
clone size: .

CDR3 protein: CASSLRASGAQETQYF
CDR3 DNA: TGTGCCAGCAGCTTAAGGGCTAGCGGGGCCCAAGAGACCCAGTACTTC
V gene: TRBV11-3
J gene: TRBJ2-5
D gene: TRBD2
clone size: .

CDR3 protein: CAWSLGYEQYF
CDR3 DNA: TGTGCCTGGAGCTTGGGGTACGAGCAGTACTTC
V gene: TRBV30
J gene: TRBJ2-7
D gene: .
clone size: .

CDR3 protein: CASMGTGPGELFF
CDR3 DNA: TGTGCCAGCATGGGGACAGGGCCCGGGGAGCTGTTTTTT
V gene: TRBV2
J gene: TRBJ2-2
D gene: TRBD1
clone size: .

CDR3 protein: CASSVGLAGGKYEQYF
CDR3 DNA: TGCGCCAGCAGCGTGGGACTAGCGGGGGGAAAATACGAGCAGTACTTC
V gene: TRBV5-1
J gene: TRBJ2-7
D gene: TRBD2
clone size: .

CDR3 protein: CASSPYSGHMNTEAFF
CDR3 DNA: TGTGCCAGCTCACCATACTCCGGACACATGAACACTGAAGCTTTCTTT
V gene: TRBV18
J gene: TRBJ1-1
D gene: .
clone size: .

CDR3 protein: CASITFGTEAFF
CDR3 DNA: TGTGCCAGCATTACCTTCGGCACTGAAGCTTTCTTT
V gene: TRBV2
J gene: TRBJ1-1
D gene: .
clone size: .

CDR3 protein: CATRTGDSNQPQHF
CDR3 DNA: TGTGCCACACGGACAGGGGATAGCAATCAGCCCCAGCATTTT
V gene: TRBV9
J gene: TRBJ1-5
D gene: TRBD1
clone size: .

CDR3 protein: CASSSLAGGQETQYF
CDR3 DNA: TGCGCCAGCAGCTCTTTAGCGGGAGGGCAAGAGACCCAGTACTTC
V gene: TRBV5-1
J gene: TRBJ2-5
D gene: TRBD2
clone size: .

CDR3 protein: CASSVNPGTGNTEAFF
CDR3 DNA: TGTGCCAGCAGTGTTAATCCCGGGACGGGAAACACTGAAGCTTTCTTT
V gene: TRBV6-1
J gene: TRBJ1-1
D gene: .
clone size: .

CDR3 protein: CASSLGLAVNEQFF
CDR3 DNA: TGTGCCAGCAGCCTCGGGCTAGCGGTCAATGAGCAGTTCTTC
V gene: TRBV7-2
J gene: TRBJ2-1
D gene: TRBD2
clone size: once